A selection of T cell receptor beta chains follows, all from one sample in a study of T cell changes during pregnancy in multiple sclerosis. TCRdb keeps only in-frame clones here, not all; method: immunoSEQ multiplex PCR. The table shows around 80,000 clones, with approximately 95% occurring only once. Specimen: peripheral blood, collected in the second trimester of pregnancy. The receptors originated from a female donor in good health, enrolled as a control in a pregnancy study. CDR3s include the opening cysteine and the closing phenylalanine or tryptophan. The D gene is left open where the match is weak. Only some rows state a clone size, as once, few, many or a class for expanded clones.

>TRBV19|TRBD1|TRBJ1-5|.
TGTGCCAGTAACTTAGGGGGCGCGAATCAGCCCCAGCATTTT
CASNLGGANQPQHF
>TRBV10-3|TRBD2|TRBJ2-3|.
TGTGCCATCACCCCGGGACTAGCGGGAGGGGAGGATACGCAGTATTTT
CAITPGLAGGEDTQYF
>TRBV19|.|TRBJ2-3|.
TGTGCCAGTAATTCCCTCTGGGAGCCTACCACAGATACGCAGTATTTT
CASNSLWEPTTDTQYF
>TRBV28|TRBD2|TRBJ2-3|.
TGTGCCAGCAGTTTTAGCGGGAGCCCAGATACGCAGTATTTT
CASSFSGSPDTQYF
>TRBV28|TRBD2|TRBJ2-7|.
TGTGCCAGCCGCTTACGGACTAGCGGGGCCTCCTACGAGCAGTACTTC
CASRLRTSGASYEQYF
>TRBV4-2|TRBD1|TRBJ2-2|.
TGTGCCAGCAGCCACGAATCCGGGACAGGTAACACCGGGGAGCTGTTTTTT
CASSHESGTGNTGELFF
>TRBV19|.|TRBJ2-3|.
TGTGCCAGTAGTATAGATTATCGGTTTTCAGATACGCAGTATTTT
CASSIDYRFSDTQYF
>TRBV4-1|.|TRBJ2-2|.
TGCGCCAGCAGCCAAGAGGGGGGGGCCGCCACGGGGGAGCTGTTTTTT
CASSQEGGAATGELFF
>TRBV6-1|TRBD1|TRBJ2-7|once
TGTGCCAGCAGTGGGAACGACAGGGGCCCCTACGAGCAGTACTTC
CASSGNDRGPYEQYF
>TRBV7-2|TRBD1|TRBJ1-5|.
TGTGCCAGCAGCCTTGGACAGGGGAATCAGCCCCAGCATTTT
CASSLGQGNQPQHF
>TRBV7-9|.|TRBJ2-2|.
TGTGCCAGCAGCTTCACAGAAGTGAACACCGGGGAGCTGTTTTTT
CASSFTEVNTGELFF
>TRBV9|TRBD1|TRBJ2-7|once
TGTGCCAGCAGCGTAGGTTTTGATAACAGGGGCGACGAGCAGTACTTC
CASSVGFDNRGDEQYF
>TRBV6-1|.|TRBJ1-1|.
TGTGCCAGCACACCCAGGGTAGTCACTGAAGCTTTCTTT
CASTPRVVTEAFF
>TRBV6-5|TRBD1|TRBJ2-3|.
TGTGCCAGCAGTTACCAAGACAGGGCCAGGGATACGCAGTATTTT
CASSYQDRARDTQYF
>TRBV28|TRBD1|TRBJ2-7|.
TGTGCCAGCAGGCCGGACAGGTATGGGCACGAGCAGTACTTC
CASRPDRYGHEQYF
>TRBV18|.|TRBJ1-2|.
TGTGCCAGCTCACCACCCTCGGTTAAAGATATCTATGGCTACACCTTC
CASSPPSVKDIYGYTF
>TRBV7-9|.|TRBJ2-5|.
TGTGCCAGCCTGGAGGGTTACGAAGAGACCCAGTACTTC
CASLEGYEETQYF
>TRBV28|TRBD2|TRBJ2-7|.
TGTGCCAGCAGGAGGGGGACTAGCGGAGCTTACGAGCAGTACTTC
CASRRGTSGAYEQYF
>TRBV11-2|TRBD2|TRBJ2-7|.
TGTGCCAGCAGCTCTCTAGCGGGGGGATACGAGCAGTACTTC
CASSSLAGGYEQYF
>TRBV2|TRBD1|TRBJ2-1|.
TGTGCCAGCGGGACAGGGTATGGCAATGAGCAGTTCTTC
CASGTGYGNEQFF
>TRBV30|.|TRBJ1-4|.
TGTGCCTGGAGGCGCAGGAAGGCAACTAATGAAAAACTGTTTTTT
CAWRRRKATNEKLFF
>TRBV2|.|TRBJ1-5|.
TGTGCCAGCAGTGGGGCAGACGATGGGAATCAGCCCCAGCATTTT
CASSGADDGNQPQHF
>TRBV27|.|TRBJ1-2|.
TGTGCCAGCAGTTCTGGACAGCGCTACTATGGCTACACCTTC
CASSSGQRYYGYTF
>TRBV19|TRBD2|TRBJ2-5|.
TGTGCCAGTAGTATGGGGGGACTAGCGGAGCAAGAGACCCAGTACTTC
CASSMGGLAEQETQYF
>TRBV28|TRBD2|TRBJ2-5|.
TGTGCCAGCAGTTTATCACTAGCGGGAGCCCCAGAGACCCAGTACTTC
CASSLSLAGAPETQYF
>TRBV6-1|TRBD1|TRBJ1-1|.
TGTGCCAGCAGTGAAGTACGGACAGGGGGCACTGAAGCTTTCTTT
CASSEVRTGGTEAFF
>TRBV28|TRBD1|TRBJ2-3|.
TGTGCCAGCAGTCCCCTGGGGGGACAGGGGACAGTCGAGGGGTTAGATACGCAGTATTTT
CASSPLGGQGTVEGLDTQYF